This TCR beta chain comes out of a study of blood T cell repertoires in COVID-19. This CDR3 has 15 residues. Trimming cost V 5 bases and J 7 bases; bases outside gene matches: 10. CDR1 is LGHDT, CDR2 YNNKEL, per germline (reference sequence). TCRdb's table, derived via immunoSEQ multiplex PCR, lists solely in-frame clones and lacks some. The profile shows approximately 180,000 clones, about 75% of them singletons. The sample comprised peripheral blood. The receptor was isolated from a woman in her 70s with acute or convalescent COVID-19. V gene TRBV3-1 (or the pseudogene TRBV3-2) combines with J gene TRBJ2-7, with TRBD2 matching 11 bases. The DNA for the CDR3 is TGTGCCAGCAGCAAGACTAGCGGGGCTTTAGGAGAGCAGTACTTC. It yields the protein CASSKTSGALGEQYF.